The 18 T cell receptor beta chains in this list originate from one sample, sequenced in a study of OX40 agonist ivuxolimab in advanced cancers. The assay was immunoSEQ multiplex PCR, and TCRdb's table has in-frame clones only and misses some. The data show some 10,000 clones, roughly nine tenths seen once. The material sequenced was CD4+ or CD8+ T cells sorted from blood, taken in a trial of the OX40 agonist ivuxolimab. The receptor set was obtained from an adult with an advanced solid tumor such as melanoma, head and neck, liver or kidney cancer.

The rearrangement links TRBV19 to TRBJ2-2, with D perhaps matching TRBD1 (6 bases). The CDR3 is 15 residues long. Germline values: CDR1 LNHDA, CDR2 SQIVND (reference sequence). The V end was cut by 4 bases, the J end by 6 bases, with 15 bases between. The CDR3 sequence is CASSSNRAKAGELFF. The DNA for the CDR3 is TGTGCCAGTAGTAGCAACAGGGCAAAGGCCGGGGAGCTGTTTTTT.

V usage is TRBV4-1 and J usage is TRBJ2-3; TRBD2 agrees at 10 bases. CDR1 and CDR2 from the germline V gene are MGHRA and YSYEKL. The CDR3 is 20 amino acids. Trimming took 4 bases from V and 0 from J; bases not matched to a gene: 16. CDR3 loop: CASSPKQASGRPGSTDTQYF. The CDR3 coding sequence is TGCGCCAGCAGCCCGAAGCAGGCTAGCGGGAGACCCGGGAGCACAGATACGCAGTATTTT.

The chain is built from TRBV9 and TRBJ2-1, with D uncertain. Germline CDR1 reads SGDLS; CDR2 reads YYNGEE. Deletions cut 2 bases from V and 10 bases from J, with 16 bases between. This CDR3 has 14 amino acids. The CDR3 sequence: CASSVTVGFLEQFF. The CDR3 bases are TGTGCCAGCAGCGTCACGGTAGGCTTTCTGGAGCAGTTCTTC. Complete variable domain (other parts from reference TRBV9 and TRBJ2-1): DSGVTQTPKHLITATGQRVTLRCSPRSGDLSVYWYQQSLDQGLQFLIQYYNGEERAKGNILERFSAQQFPDLHSELNLSSLELGDSALYFCASSVTVGFLEQFFGPGTRLTVL.

This clone was counted once. This sequence joins TRBV5-6 and TRBJ1-1; D not certain. CDR3 length equals 13 residues. Trimming removed 1 base from V and 7 bases from J, with 11 bases in between. Germline values: CDR1 SGHDT, CDR2 YYEEEE. CDR3 sequence reads: CASSLSGKNEAFF. CDR3 DNA: TGTGCCAGCAGCTTGTCTGGGAAAAATGAAGCTTTCTTT.

This clone was detected a few times. The chain has TRBV5-5 and TRBJ2-7; D gene unclear. Trimming removed 6 bases from V and 0 bases from J, with 4 bases in between. The V gene's germline CDR1 is SGHKS and CDR2 YYEKEE (reference sequence). This CDR3 is 11 amino acids long. The chain's CDR3 is CASTGSYEQYF. DNA of the CDR3: TGTGCCAGCACCGGCTCCTACGAGCAGTACTTC.

CDR3 coding DNA: TGTGCCATCGTCGAGGGCAATGAGCAGTTCTTC. Protein sequence: CAIVEGNEQFF. The V gene is TRBV10-3, the J gene TRBJ2-1; maybe TRBD2 (5 bases). The CDR3 totals 11 residues. Deletions cut 8 bases from V and 6 bases from J, with 8 bases between. Germline V lookup: CDR1 ENHRY, CDR2 SYGVKD.

The DNA of the CDR3 is TGTGCCACCATGACTAGCGGGAGCTTTGAGCAGTTCTTC. It specifies CATMTSGSFEQFF. The rearrangement links TRBV19 to TRBJ2-1; TRBD2 aligns across 12 bases. Germline CDR1 LNHDA, CDR2 SQIVND (reference sequence). The CDR3 runs 13 residues. The V segment lost 10 bases and the J segment 9 bases; nucleotides outside the gene matches: 7. Filled out from reference TRBV19 and TRBJ2-1, the complete variable domain reads DGGITQSPKYLFRKEGQNVTLSCEQNLNHDAMYWYRQDPGQGLRLIYYSQIVNDFQKGDIAEGYSVSREKKESFPLTVTSAQKNPTAFYLCATMTSGSFEQFFGPGTRLTVL.

The rearrangement uses TRBV27 and TRBJ2-5; D ambiguous. Germline V gene sequence: CDR1 MNHEY, CDR2 SMNVEV (reference sequence). V was cut by 5 bases and J by 5 bases, with 15 bases left in between. The CDR3 covers 14 residues. The CDR3 region is CASSPLGPGETQYF. In DNA, the CDR3 is TGTGCCAGCAGTCCCTTGGGCCCTGGGGAGACCCAGTACTTC.

This sequence joins TRBV6-1 and TRBJ2-7; 10 bases fit TRBD1. The CDR3 length is 14 residues. V lost 7 bases to trimming and J lost 3 bases; unmatched junction nucleotides: 6. Germline lookup yields CDR1 MNHNS and CDR2 SASEGT. The CDR3 coding sequence is TGTGCCAGCATCCCAGACAGGGGGCACTACGAGCAGTACTTC. It yields the protein CASIPDRGHYEQYF.

This chain uses TRBV5-1 with TRBJ2-7; D is possibly TRBD1 (5 bases). CDR3 length: 13 amino acids. CDR1 and CDR2 (germline): SGHRS, YFSETQ. V was trimmed by 4 bases and J by 3 bases, leaving 11 bases between them. The CDR3, as DNA: TGCGCCAGCAGCCTAGGACAATACTACGAGCAGTACTTC. This encodes CASSLGQYYEQYF.

The V and J genes are TRBV9 and TRBJ2-1, with D perhaps matching TRBD1 or TRBD2 (5 bases each). V shed 7 bases and J shed 7 bases, with 18 bases lying between them. This CDR3 is built from 14 residues. Per germline, CDR1 SGDLS and CDR2 YYNGEE. CDR3 DNA: TGTGCCAGCGGAAACCCCGGGACGAAGAATGAGCAGTTCTTC. Residues: CASGNPGTKNEQFF.

This clone was seen just once. This chain's CDR3 is CASSSSPGYGTDTQYF. The CDR3 bases are TGTGCCAGCAGCTCCTCCCCGGGGTACGGGACAGATACGCAGTATTTT. The V and J genes are TRBV7-2 and TRBJ2-3; D is possibly TRBD2 (5 bases). CDR3 size: 16 residues. V was pared by 4 bases and J by 3 bases, with 17 bases between. Germline V gives CDR1 SGHTA, CDR2 FQGNSA.

J is TRBJ2-1 and V is TRBV2; 7 bases match TRBD2. Unmatched junction bases numbered 9, after V lost 6 bases and J lost 4 bases. This CDR3 is built from 15 residues. CDR1 is SNHLY, CDR2 FYNNEI, per germline. This chain's CDR3 is CASRYTSDGYNEQFF. For the CDR3, the DNA is TGTGCCAGCAGGTATACTAGCGATGGATACAATGAGCAGTTCTTC. The full variable domain, with the rest looked up from reference TRBV2 and TRBJ2-1, is EPEVTQTPSHQVTQMGQEVILRCVPISNHLYFYWYRQILGQKVEFLVSFYNNEISEKSEIFDDQFSVERPDGSNFTLKIRSTKLEDSAMYFCASRYTSDGYNEQFFGPGTRLTVL.

This chain links TRBV11-2 with TRBJ2-3; D might be TRBD2 (6 bases). This CDR3 is 14 amino acids long. V lost 5 bases to trimming and J lost 6 bases, with 15 bases between them. Germline CDR1 is SGHAT and CDR2 is FQNNGV. The CDR3: CASSQGLSHDTQYF. The CDR3 nucleotides are TGTGCCAGCAGCCAGGGACTTAGCCACGATACGCAGTATTTT.

This clone was recorded once. The chain links TRBV27 to TRBJ2-1, with 7 bases that match TRBD1. Germline V gene data show CDR1 as MNHEY and CDR2 as SMNVEV (reference sequence). The CDR3 totals 12 residues. The J segment lost 4 bases and the V segment lost 8 bases, leaving 2 bases of the junction unmatched. CDR3 amino acids: CASRDSYNEQFF. The CDR3 DNA follows: TGTGCCAGCCGGGACAGTTACAATGAGCAGTTCTTC.

The V call is TRBV4-3, the J call TRBJ1-1, with TRBD1 matching over 11 bases. Germline V gene lookup returns CDR1 LGHNA and CDR2 YSLEER. The CDR3 spans 16 residues. The junction had 4 bases not matched to a gene; V was cut back by 1 base and J by 3 bases. DNA for the CDR3: TGCGCCAGCAGCCAAGGGACAGGGGGCTTTTACACTGAAGCTTTCTTT. Its translation: CASSQGTGGFYTEAFF.

The gene calls are TRBV7-8 and TRBJ1-1; 9 bases align to TRBD1. The CDR3 loop spans 15 amino acids. Germline V gene data show CDR1 as SGHVS and CDR2 as FQNEAQ. Unmatched junction bases numbered 4, after V lost 5 bases and J lost 0 bases. CDR3 DNA sequence: TGTGCCAGCAGCGCACAGGGGGCTCTGAACACTGAAGCTTTCTTT. This sequence encodes CASSAQGALNTEAFF.

The chain is built from TRBV9 and TRBJ2-3; the match to TRBD2 covers 8 bases. The trim removed 3 bases at V and 1 base at J, leaving 4 bases unmatched. Germline V gives CDR1 SGDLS, CDR2 YYNGEE. This CDR3 has 15 amino acids. DNA for the CDR3: TGTGCCAGCAGCGCTAGCGGGTCTCGCACAGATACGCAGTATTTT. Its translation is CASSASGSRTDTQYF.